The text below deals with one T cell receptor beta chain. The sample originates from a study of T cell changes during pregnancy in multiple sclerosis. The assay was immunoSEQ multiplex PCR, and TCRdb's table has in-frame clones only and misses some. The repertoire has around 56,000 clones, 90% of them found once; the top ten carry around 2%. Germline-derived CDR1 and CDR2 are MNHNY and SVGAGI (reference sequence). The CDR3 consists of 13 residues. V was pared by 7 bases and J by 7 bases, with 14 bases between. The source material was peripheral blood, sampled in the first trimester of pregnancy. The chain recombines TRBV6-6 with TRBJ2-1; D call uncertain. This TCR was recovered from a female donor in good health, enrolled as a control in a pregnancy study. CDR3 residues: CASKEHPKNEQFF. The CDR3 nucleotides are TGTGCCAGCAAAGAACACCCCAAGAATGAGCAGTTCTTC.